Below, 15 T cell receptor beta chains from the same sample are listed, as sequenced in a study of blood T cell repertoires in COVID-19. Here immunoSEQ multiplex PCR was the method, and the copy in TCRdb shows in-frame clones only, minus some. The sample holds a few hundred thousand clones, around 86% seen once. Sequences were obtained from peripheral blood. These receptors all come from a woman older than 75 with COVID-19, enrolled during active disease.

The chain couples TRBV7-9 to TRBJ1-1; D gene unclear. V lost 5 bases and J 1 base, leaving 11 bases between the germline ends. The CDR3 has 14 residues. From germline, CDR1 is SEHNR and CDR2 FQNEAQ (reference sequence). The CDR3 here is CASSAEAGNTEAFF. The DNA for the CDR3 is TGTGCCAGCAGCGCCGAGGCGGGGAACACTGAAGCTTTCTTT. The full variable domain, in which reference TRBV7-9 and TRBJ1-1 provide the parts outside the CDR3, is DTGVSQNPRHKITKRGQNVTFRCDPISEHNRLYWYRQTLGQGPEFLTYFQNEAQLEKSRLLSDRFSAERPKGSFSTLEIQRTEQGDSAMYLCASSAEAGNTEAFFGQGTRLTVV.

The chain has TRBV5-1 and TRBJ2-3; 8 bases fit TRBD2. The CDR3 is 14 amino acids. Looked up from germline, CDR1 is SGHRS and CDR2 is YFSETQ. The V segment lost 3 bases and the J segment 4 bases; nucleotides outside the gene matches: 4. The CDR3 nucleotides are TGCGCCAGCAGCTATGCGGGAGGTGCAGATACGCAGTATTTT. Residues: CASSYAGGADTQYF. Supplemented by reference TRBV5-1 and TRBJ2-3, the full variable domain reads KAGVTQTPRYLIKTRGQQVTLSCSPISGHRSVSWYQQTPGQGLQFLFEYFSETQRNKGNFPGRFSGRQFSNSRSEMNVSTLELGDSALYLCASSYAGGADTQYFGPGTRLTVL.

The chain has TRBV18 and TRBJ1-4; a possible D gene is TRBD1 (5 bases). CDR3 length equals 15 residues. Germline values: CDR1 KGHSH, CDR2 LQKENI. Trimming cost V 3 bases and J 4 bases, with 12 bases left between them. The CDR3 protein is CASSPPTRGNEKLFF. Here the CDR3 DNA reads TGTGCCAGCTCACCCCCGACAAGGGGTAATGAAAAACTGTTTTTT.

V usage is TRBV2 and J usage is TRBJ1-5, with 7 bases aligning to TRBD1. The V gene end was trimmed by 7 bases and the J gene end by 3 bases; junction bases not matched to a gene: 6. Germline V CDR1 and CDR2: SNHLY, FYNNEI. This CDR3 is 14 amino acids long. CDR3 protein: CASMRDSLNQPQHF. For the CDR3, the DNA is TGTGCCAGCATGAGGGACAGCCTCAATCAGCCCCAGCATTTT.

J is TRBJ1-2 and V is TRBV28, with unresolved D. V was cut by 3 bases and J by 8 bases, with 10 bases left in between. The CDR3 has 12 residues. In germline, CDR1 is MDHEN, CDR2 SYDVKM. In nucleotides, the CDR3 is TGTGCCAGCAGTTTTCGAACAGTGGGCTACACCTTC. This codes for CASSFRTVGYTF.

The V gene is TRBV6-5, the J gene TRBJ2-6, with D uncertain. This CDR3 is 14 amino acids long. CDR1 MNHEY and CDR2 SVGAGI come from the germline V gene. V was trimmed by 4 bases and J by 0 bases, leaving 4 bases between them. CDR3 coding DNA: TGTGCCAGCAGTTCCAACTCTGGGGCCAACGTCCTGACTTTC. Amino acid sequence: CASSSNSGANVLTF.

The V and J genes are TRBV19 and TRBJ1-1, with no clear D. Trimming removed 7 bases from V and 10 bases from J, with 13 bases in between. The CDR3 loop spans 11 amino acids. Germline V lookup: CDR1 LNHDA, CDR2 SQIVND (reference sequence). Here the CDR3 DNA reads TGTGCCAGTAAGGAGGTCCGTCGAGCTTTCTTT. Its protein is CASKEVRRAFF.

The CDR3 sequence: CASSPGQGPYNEQFF. DNA of the CDR3: TGCGCCAGCAGCCCGGGACAGGGGCCCTACAATGAGCAGTTCTTC. The rearrangement joins TRBV5-1 to TRBJ2-1; 10 positions match TRBD1. The CDR3 extends over 15 amino acids. Trimming took 4 bases from V and 2 from J; bases not matched to a gene: 3. CDR1 and CDR2 from the germline V gene are SGHRS and YFSETQ. Supplemented by reference TRBV5-1 and TRBJ2-1, the full variable domain reads KAGVTQTPRYLIKTRGQQVTLSCSPISGHRSVSWYQQTPGQGLQFLFEYFSETQRNKGNFPGRFSGRQFSNSRSEMNVSTLELGDSALYLCASSPGQGPYNEQFFGPGTRLTVL.

The sample holds a few counts of this clone. The DNA of the CDR3 is TGCGCCAGCAGCCAAGTCCTCGCAGGGCCCACTGAAGCTTTCTTT. It yields the protein CASSQVLAGPTEAFF. This chain connects TRBV4-3 to TRBJ1-1, with D maybe TRBD1 (5 bases). CDR3 length: 15 amino acids. In germline, CDR1 is LGHNA, CDR2 YSLEER. V lost 1 base and J 4 bases, leaving 13 bases between the germline ends.

This CDR3 reads CASSKTSSTSYNEQFF. The CDR3 nucleotides are TGTGCCAGCAGCAAGACTAGTTCAACCTCCTACAATGAGCAGTTCTTC. The rearrangement joins TRBV3-1 (or the pseudogene TRBV3-2) to TRBJ2-1; a weak D match, TRBD2 (6 bases). CDR3 length: 16 amino acids. V shed 5 bases and J shed 0 bases, with 14 bases lying between them. Per germline, CDR1 LGHDT and CDR2 YNNKEL (reference sequence).

CDR3 sequence (DNA): TGTGCCAGCAGTAGCTCACAGGGCCGGAGCTATGGCTACACCTTC. This codes for CASSSSQGRSYGYTF. This chain links TRBV6-5 with TRBJ1-2; tentative D call: TRBD1 (6 bases). V dropped 5 bases and J dropped 4 bases, with 17 bases sitting between them. Germline assignment: CDR1 MNHEY and CDR2 SVGAGI. The CDR3 covers 15 residues.

The chain couples TRBV9 to TRBJ1-2; 10 positions agree with TRBD1. V shed 4 bases, J shed 8 bases, and the junction held 11 bases outside the gene matches. The germline V gene has CDR1 SGDLS and CDR2 YYNGEE. This CDR3 has 15 amino acids. In DNA form, the CDR3 reads TGTGCCAGCAGCCCCATCCGGGACAGGGGTGGAGGCTACACCTTC. Translated: CASSPIRDRGGGYTF.

The J gene is TRBJ1-1, the V gene TRBV18; 9 bases align to TRBD1. The J segment lost 0 bases and the V segment lost 3 bases, leaving 2 bases of the junction unmatched. This CDR3 contains 15 residues. Germline CDR1 is KGHSH and CDR2 is LQKENI. DNA of the CDR3: TGTGCCAGCTCACCGGGACAGGGAATGAACACTGAAGCTTTCTTT. The encoded protein is CASSPGQGMNTEAFF.

The chain is built from TRBV10-3 and TRBJ2-7; D might be TRBD1 (6 bases). CDR1 and CDR2 (germline): ENHRY, SYGVKD. This CDR3 region has 13 residues. Trimming shortened V by 4 bases and J by 0 bases, and 7 bases separated the two germline ends. The CDR3 reads CAISVQGSYEQYF. The CDR3 DNA sequence: TGTGCCATCAGTGTACAGGGCTCCTACGAGCAGTACTTC.

This chain joins TRBV4-1 and TRBJ2-1, with TRBD2 matching 10 bases. The CDR3 spans 16 residues. Germline V gene sequence: CDR1 MGHRA, CDR2 YSYEKL. V shed 4 bases and J 6 bases; nucleotides not matched to a gene: 9. The CDR3 reads CASSPPGLAPFNEQFF. The CDR3 region has the DNA TGCGCCAGCAGCCCCCCGGGACTAGCGCCTTTCAATGAGCAGTTCTTC.